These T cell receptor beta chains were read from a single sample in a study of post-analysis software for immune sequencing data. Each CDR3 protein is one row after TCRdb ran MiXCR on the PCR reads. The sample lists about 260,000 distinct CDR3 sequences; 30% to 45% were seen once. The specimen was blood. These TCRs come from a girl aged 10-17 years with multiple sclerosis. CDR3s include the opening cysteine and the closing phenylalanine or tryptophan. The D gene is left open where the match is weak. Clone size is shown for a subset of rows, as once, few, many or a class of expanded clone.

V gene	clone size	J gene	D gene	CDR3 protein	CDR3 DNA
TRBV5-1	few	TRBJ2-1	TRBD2	CASSEGLAGGNEQFF	TGCGCCAGCAGCGAGGGACTAGCGGGAGGCAATGAGCAGTTCTTC
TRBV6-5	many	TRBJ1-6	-	CASSYNDSPLHF	TGTGCCAGCAGTTACAACGATTCACCCCTCCACTTT
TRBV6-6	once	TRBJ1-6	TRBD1	CASSGTGQGNSPRHF	TGTGCCAGCAGTGGAACGGGACAGGGGAATTCACCCCGCCACTTT
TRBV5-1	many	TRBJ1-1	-	CASSDGTGMNTEAFF	TGCGCCAGCAGCGACGGGACCGGCATGAACACTGAAGCTTTCTTT
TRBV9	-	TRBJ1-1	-	CASSSGQSEAFF	TGTGCCAGCAGCTCTGGACAAAGTGAAGCTTTCTTT
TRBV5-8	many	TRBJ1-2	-	CASSSPGQGDYGYTF	TGTGCCAGCAGCTCCCCTGGGCAGGGAGACTATGGCTACACCTTC
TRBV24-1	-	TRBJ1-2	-	CATSDSYGYTF	TGTGCCACCAGTGATTCCTATGGCTACACCTTC
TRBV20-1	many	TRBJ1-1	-	CSARPGEGTEAFF	TGCAGTGCTAGGCCTGGGGAGGGCACTGAAGCTTTCTTT
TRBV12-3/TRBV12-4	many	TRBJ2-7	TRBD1	CASTSGQGFPCEQYF	TGTGCCAGCACCTCGGGACAGGGGTTCCCCTGCGAGCAGTACTTC
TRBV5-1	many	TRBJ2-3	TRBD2	CASSRSGESTDTQYF	TGCGCCAGCAGCCGTAGCGGGGAGAGCACAGATACGCAGTATTTT
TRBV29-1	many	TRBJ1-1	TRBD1	CSVVGQANTEAFF	TGCAGCGTTGTGGGACAGGCCAACACTGAAGCTTTCTTT
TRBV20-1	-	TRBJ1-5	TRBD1	CSALDRRSPQHF	TGCAGTGCTTTGGACAGGAGGTCACCCCAGCATTTT
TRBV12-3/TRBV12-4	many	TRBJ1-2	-	CASSLRQYSGYTF	TGTGCCAGCAGTTTACGGCAGTACAGCGGCTACACCTTC
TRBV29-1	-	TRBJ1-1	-	CSVGRLWTGEAFF	TGCAGCGTTGGGCGACTATGGACTGGTGAAGCTTTCTTT
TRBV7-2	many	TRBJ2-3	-	CASSQRPTDTQYF	TGTGCCAGCAGCCAGCGGCCCACAGATACGCAGTATTTT
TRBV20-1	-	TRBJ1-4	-	CSARGLGRTNEKLFF	TGCAGTGCTAGAGGTCTGGGACGGACAAATGAAAAACTGTTTTTT
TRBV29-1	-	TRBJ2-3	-	CSGALGTDTQYF	TGCAGCGGTGCCTTAGGCACAGATACGCAGTATTTT
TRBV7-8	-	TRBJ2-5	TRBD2	CASSPPLRAGGETQYF	TGTGCCAGCAGCCCCCCTTTACGAGCGGGAGGAGAGACCCAGTACTTC
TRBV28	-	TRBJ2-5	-	CASSVDRKETQYF	TGTGCCAGCAGTGTGGACAGAAAAGAGACCCAGTACTTC
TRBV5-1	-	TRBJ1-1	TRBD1	CASSLNRGRTEAFF	TGCGCCAGCAGCTTAAACAGGGGCAGGACTGAAGCTTTCTTT
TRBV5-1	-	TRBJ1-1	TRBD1	CASSLEPTGADTEAFF	TGCGCCAGCAGCTTGGAGCCGACAGGGGCCGACACTGAAGCTTTCTTT
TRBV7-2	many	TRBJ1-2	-	CASSPFGVSGYGYTF	TGTGCCAGCAGCCCCTTCGGGGTCTCGGGTTATGGCTACACCTTC
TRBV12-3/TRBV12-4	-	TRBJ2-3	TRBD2	CASSLAVPWGLAGPTDAQYF	TGTGCCAGCAGTTTAGCCGTACCTTGGGGACTAGCAGGGCCCACAGATGCGCAGTATTTT
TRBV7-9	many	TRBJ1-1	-	CASSSIMNTEAFF	TGTGCCAGCAGCTCTATCATGAACACTGAAGCTTTCTTT
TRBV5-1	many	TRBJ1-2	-	CASSVGLGQAQDGYTF	TGCGCCAGCAGCGTGGGCCTGGGTCAGGCACAGGATGGCTACACCTTC
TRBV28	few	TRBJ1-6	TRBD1	CASSPPTTGAYNSPLHF	TGTGCCAGCTCCCCGCCGACAACAGGGGCGTATAATTCACCCCTCCACTTT
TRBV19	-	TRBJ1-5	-	CASSMLASGSSNQPQHF	TGTGCCAGTAGTATGTTGGCTTCGGGCAGCAGCAATCAGCCCCAGCATTTT
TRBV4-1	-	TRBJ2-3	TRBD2	CASSQDEARGGPDTQYF	TGCGCCAGCAGCCAAGATGAGGCGCGGGGGGGGCCAGATACGCAGTATTTT
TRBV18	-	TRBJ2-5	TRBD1	CASPPTGEETQYF	TGTGCCAGCCCACCTACAGGGGAAGAGACCCAGTACTTC
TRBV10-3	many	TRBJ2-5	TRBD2	CAISEKREHQETQYF	TGTGCCATCAGTGAGAAGCGGGAGCACCAAGAGACCCAGTACTTC
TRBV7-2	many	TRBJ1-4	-	CASSSWASEKLFF	TGTGCCAGCAGTTCCTGGGCCAGCGAAAAACTGTTTTTT
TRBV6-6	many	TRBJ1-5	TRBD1	CASRKRDRDYSNQPQHF	TGTGCCAGCAGAAAACGGGACAGAGATTATAGCAATCAGCCCCAGCATTTT
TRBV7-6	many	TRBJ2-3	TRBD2	CASSLTSGRAGDTQYF	TGTGCCAGCAGCTTGACTAGCGGGAGGGCCGGAGATACGCAGTATTTT
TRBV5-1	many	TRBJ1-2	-	CASSLGDGRYGYTF	TGCGCCAGCAGCTTGGGGGACGGAAGATATGGCTACACCTTC
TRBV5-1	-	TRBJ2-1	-	CASSLTSRPPAVNEQFF	TGCGCCAGCAGCTTAACTTCCAGGCCCCCCGCTGTCAATGAGCAGTTCTTC
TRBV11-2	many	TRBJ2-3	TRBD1	CASSSPFRDRATDTQYF	TGTGCCAGCAGCTCCCCCTTCAGGGACAGGGCCACAGATACGCAGTATTTT
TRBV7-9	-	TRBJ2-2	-	CASSPGTAKNTGELFF	TGTGCCAGCAGCCCTGGGACCGCCAAGAACACCGGGGAGCTGTTTTTT
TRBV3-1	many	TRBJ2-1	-	CASSHRGYNEQFF	TGTGCCAGCAGCCATCGCGGATACAATGAGCAGTTCTTC
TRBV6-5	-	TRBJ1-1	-	CASTPGGYTEAFF	TGTGCCAGCACCCCGGGGGGGTACACTGAAGCTTTCTTT
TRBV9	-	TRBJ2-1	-	CASSVAPGGRGQETQFF	TGTGCCAGCAGCGTTGCCCCCGGGGGAAGAGGGCAAGAGACCCAGTTCTTC
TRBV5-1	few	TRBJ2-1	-	CASSFEADRWNEQFF	TGCGCCAGCAGCTTCGAGGCAGATCGTTGGAATGAGCAGTTCTTC
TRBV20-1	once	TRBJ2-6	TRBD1	CSARTPGQGANVLTF	TGCAGTGCTAGGACCCCGGGACAGGGGGCCAACGTCCTGACTTTC
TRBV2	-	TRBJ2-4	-	CASREAGRSNIQYF	TGTGCCAGCAGGGAAGCAGGGAGGAGTAACATTCAGTACTTC
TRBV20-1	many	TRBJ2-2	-	CSARAYRLTGELFF	TGCAGTGCTAGAGCGTACAGGCTCACCGGGGAGCTGTTTTTT
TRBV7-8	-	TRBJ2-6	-	CASSLTSEANVLTF	TGTGCCAGCAGCCTAACATCGGAGGCCAACGTCCTGACTTTC
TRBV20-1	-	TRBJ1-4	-	CRASGGGSREKLFF	TGCAGAGCTAGTGGGGGGGGCTCTCGTGAAAAACTGTTTTTT
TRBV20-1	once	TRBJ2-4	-	CSASPSENIQYF	TGCAGTGCTTCCCCCTCCGAAAACATTCAGTACTTC